One sample yielded the 27 T cell receptor beta chains listed below, sequenced in a study of blood T cells in healthy people across ages. Sample-barcoded 5' priming and a J-beta primer mix drove a second PCR of roughly 6 to 12 cycles. TCRdb re-called the 5' RACE reads with MiXCR, one entry per CDR3 protein. Altogether around 1,000,000 distinct CDR3 sequences are present, around two fifths being singletons, with the ten largest covering roughly 14%. Sequencing was carried out using blood. Receptors were obtained from a man younger than 30 in good health.

This clonotype was recorded once. V usage is TRBV6-1 and J usage is TRBJ2-1; D is perhaps TRBD1 or TRBD2 (5 bases each). The germline V and J ends were trimmed by 11 bases and 4 bases, with 21 bases remaining between them. The CDR3 loop spans 15 amino acids. CDR1 is MNHNS, CDR2 SASEGT, per germline. This CDR3 reads CAAWEPGPPYNEQFF. The CDR3, as DNA: TGTGCCGCATGGGAACCGGGACCTCCTTACAATGAGCAGTTCTTC.

This clonotype has just a few counts. This rearrangement joins TRBV6-2 or TRBV6-3 to TRBJ2-1; a weak D match, TRBD2 (5 bases). Trimming left V 4 bases short and J 7 bases short, with 14 bases between. This CDR3 is 14 amino acids long. The V gene's germline CDR1 is MNHEY and CDR2 SVGEGT. DNA for the CDR3: TGTGCCAGCAGTTCTCGGCGGGCTGGTAATGAGCAGTTCTTC. It encodes CASSSRRAGNEQFF.

In its sample, this clonotype was seen a few times. V usage is TRBV7-2 and J usage is TRBJ1-4; D unresolved. The CDR3 contains 16 residues. CDR1 and CDR2 from the germline V gene are SGHTA and FQGNSA. V lost 1 base and J 5 bases, leaving 14 bases between the germline ends. The CDR3 sequence: CASSLVWADVNEKLFF. DNA for the CDR3: TGTGCCAGCAGCTTAGTTTGGGCAGACGTAAATGAAAAACTGTTTTTT.

This chain links TRBV4-1 with TRBJ2-3; D remains unclear. The V and J ends lost 0 bases and 6 bases respectively, with 10 bases between them. The CDR3 is 14 amino acids. The V gene's germline CDR1 is MGHRA and CDR2 YSYEKL. In DNA, the CDR3 is TGCGCCAGCAGCCAAGAACCGGCTCGGGATACGCAGTATTTT. Translating gives CASSQEPARDTQYF.

This clonotype was detected a few times. The CDR3 sequence is CASSLVRVLTF. The CDR3 bases are TGTGCCAGCAGCTTAGTACGGGTCCTGACTTTC. The V gene is TRBV11-2, the J gene TRBJ2-6; no reliable D call. The V and J ends lost 1 base and 13 bases respectively, with 5 bases between them. Germline CDR1 and CDR2: SGHAT and FQNNGV. The CDR3 is made up of 11 amino acids. Based on the CDR3 plus reference TRBV11-2 and TRBJ2-6, the full variable domain is EAGVAQSPRYKIIEKRQSVAFWCNPISGHATLYWYQQILGQGPKLLIQFQNNGVVDDSQLPKDRFSAERLKGVDSTLKIQPAKLEDSAVYLCASSLVRVLTFGAGSRLTVL.

A few counts support this clonotype. The rearrangement joins TRBV12-3 or TRBV12-4 to TRBJ2-1, with D perhaps TRBD1 (6 bases). Trimming took off 2 bases at V and 2 bases at J, with 13 bases between the two ends. The CDR3 has 16 amino acids. The CDR3 nucleotides read TGTGCCAGCAGTTTACCCCCCCAGGGGCCCTACAATGAGCAGTTCTTC. It specifies CASSLPPQGPYNEQFF.

A word on this clonotype: Sequence at one end of the junction differs from germline and may be a read error. V usage is TRBV20-1 and J usage is TRBJ1-6; D is possibly TRBD1 (6 bases). The CDR3 has 17 residues. Germline-derived CDR1 and CDR2 are DFQATT and SNEGSKA (reference sequence). The DNA for the CDR3 is TGCAGTGCTAGAGATCCGGGGGGCGTCTCCTATAATTCACCCCCCCACTTT. It is translated as CSARDPGGVSYNSPPHF.

The V call is TRBV9, the J call TRBJ2-3; D possibly uses TRBD1 or TRBD2 (6 bases each). Germline V lookup: CDR1 SGDLS, CDR2 YYNGEE. V was cut by 4 bases and J by 1 base, with 16 bases left in between. There are 16 residues in the CDR3. This chain's CDR3 is CASSPSGATRTDTQYF. DNA of the CDR3: TGTGCCAGCAGCCCCTCGGGGGCGACCCGCACAGATACGCAGTATTTT.

The chain uses TRBV27 and TRBJ2-1, with 8 bases lining up with TRBD2. The CDR3 is 14 amino acids. V was clipped by 8 bases and J by 7 bases; unmatched bases: 10. CDR1 is MNHEY, CDR2 SMNVEV, per germline (reference sequence). The CDR3 DNA sequence: TGTGCCAGCTCCGTCGGGACTAGTGGGAATGAGCAGTTCTTC. Encoded protein: CASSVGTSGNEQFF.

There are a few counts of this clonotype. The chain is built from TRBV20-1 and TRBJ1-5, with D tentatively TRBD1 (6 bases). Trimming removed 6 bases at V and 5 bases at J, with 11 bases between. The germline V gene encodes CDR1 DFQATT and CDR2 SNEGSKA (reference sequence). The CDR3 extends over 12 amino acids. The CDR3 loop reads CSAKDSDQPQHF. Written as DNA, the CDR3 is TGCAGTGCAAAGGACAGTGATCAGCCCCAGCATTTT.

This clonotype has just a few counts. The J gene is TRBJ2-3, the V gene TRBV6-9; D is unclear. The V gene's germline CDR1 is MNHGY and CDR2 SVAAGI. The CDR3 is 10 amino acids. The germline V and J ends were trimmed by 5 bases and 10 bases, with 7 bases remaining between them. In nucleotides, the CDR3 is TGTGCCAGCAGTACTGGTCCGCAGTATTTT. This sequence encodes CASSTGPQYF.

A remark on this clonotype: At one end, the junction sequence differs from germline, possibly due to a read error. The DNA for the CDR3 is TGCGGCGTCGCTGGGGCAGGGAGCGAGCAGTACTTC. Amino acid sequence: CGVAGAGSEQYF. The rearrangement joins TRBV29-1 to TRBJ2-7; D is tentatively TRBD1 or TRBD2 (5 bases each). Per germline, CDR1 SQVTM and CDR2 ANQGSEA. CDR3 length equals 12 residues.

The CDR3 region is CASSREATNEKLFF. In DNA form, the CDR3 reads TGTGCCAGCAGCCGAGAAGCAACTAATGAAAAACTGTTTTTT. The chain joins TRBV9 to TRBJ1-4; D unresolved. V was pared by 4 bases and J by 0 bases, with 7 bases between. Looked up from germline, CDR1 is SGDLS and CDR2 is YYNGEE. The CDR3 runs 14 residues.

This chain links TRBV6-1 with TRBJ2-7; 7 nucleotides agree with TRBD1. With V trimmed by 6 bases and J by 0 bases, 5 bases remained unmatched. This CDR3 region has 14 residues. CDR1 is MNHNS, CDR2 SASEGT, per germline. In DNA, the CDR3 is TGTGCCAGCAGCAAAACAGGGGTCTCCTACGAGCAGTACTTC. Its protein product is CASSKTGVSYEQYF.

The gene calls are TRBV29-1 and TRBJ1-2; TRBD1 is a possible D gene (5 bases). This CDR3 has 14 residues. Trimming took 2 bases from V and 7 from J, leaving 17 bases between them. CDR1 SQVTM and CDR2 ANQGSEA come from the germline V gene. CDR3 sequence (DNA): TGCAGCGTTGAAACGGACACCCTCAAGAGTGGCTACACCTTC. Its translation is CSVETDTLKSGYTF.

With respect to this clonotype: The junction departs from the called germline gene at one end, perhaps through a read error. The J gene is TRBJ1-1, the V gene TRBV10-3; the match to TRBD1 covers 12 bases. This CDR3 region has 17 residues. Germline CDR1 reads ENHRY; CDR2 reads SYGVKD. The chain's CDR3 is CATYPGQGAGGNIEAFF. The CDR3, as DNA: TGTGCCACCTACCCGGGACAGGGGGCTGGAGGGAACATTGAAGCTTTCTTT.

The CDR3 reads CSAPPARDGGNPNYGYTF. DNA of the CDR3: TGCAGTGCTCCCCCTGCCAGGGACGGAGGAAACCCCAACTATGGCTACACCTTC. The V gene is TRBV20-1, the J gene TRBJ1-2, with D maybe TRBD1 (5 bases). The ends were cut back, 5 bases at V and 2 bases at J, with 27 bases in the middle. Germline V gene data show CDR1 as DFQATT and CDR2 as SNEGSKA (reference sequence). There are 18 residues in the CDR3.

The chain uses TRBV9 and TRBJ2-3; 7 bases are a match to TRBD1. Per the germline V gene, CDR1 is SGDLS and CDR2 is YYNGEE. J gave up 0 bases and V 3 bases, and 10 bases lay outside the gene matches. The CDR3 totals 17 residues. The CDR3 DNA follows: TGTGCCAGCAGCGCCAGACAGGGCCGAACTAGCACAGATACGCAGTATTTT. Residues: CASSARQGRTSTDTQYF.

This clonotype was counted between two and nine times. The gene calls are TRBV6-2 or TRBV6-3 and TRBJ1-5; 10 nucleotides line up with TRBD1. In germline, CDR1 is MNHEY, CDR2 SVGEGT. Trimming removed 4 bases from V and 0 bases from J; junction bases left unmatched: 9. The CDR3 covers 18 residues. The CDR3 DNA reads as TGTGCCAGCAGTTTTTTCGCGGGGACAGGGGTTAGCAATCAGCCCCAGCATTTT. Protein: CASSFFAGTGVSNQPQHF.

This clonotype was detected only a few times. The chain combines TRBV6-2 or TRBV6-3 with TRBJ2-1, with 10 bases fitting TRBD2. The V segment lost 0 bases and the J segment 1 base; nucleotides outside the gene matches: 6. This CDR3 is built from 18 residues. Germline V lookup: CDR1 MNHEY, CDR2 SVGEGT. CDR3 bases: TGTGCCAGCAGTTACTCGATCGGGACTAGCGAATCCTACAATGAGCAGTTCTTC. It is translated as CASSYSIGTSESYNEQFF.

The V and J genes are TRBV2 and TRBJ2-2; D tentatively reads TRBD1 or TRBD2 (5 bases each). The germline V gene encodes CDR1 SNHLY and CDR2 FYNNEI. The V and J ends lost 7 bases and 1 base respectively, with 16 bases between them. This CDR3 has 16 amino acids. This CDR3 reads CASTHAGTENTGELFF. The CDR3 DNA is TGTGCCAGCACCCATGCCGGGACCGAGAACACCGGGGAGCTGTTTTTT.

The CDR3 spells CASSFGQGGTNEKLFF. CDR3 DNA sequence: TGTGCCAGCAGCTTCGGACAGGGGGGAACTAATGAAAAACTGTTTTTT. The chain joins TRBV7-9 to TRBJ1-4; 10 bases are a match to TRBD1. Germline values: CDR1 SEHNR, CDR2 FQNEAQ (reference sequence). The CDR3 has 16 residues. Losses at the gene ends were 3 bases for V and 1 base for J; bases not matched to a gene: 2.

The CDR3 DNA is TGCGCCAGCAGCCAAGCTACAGGGGGCCAGAATTCACCCCTCCACTTT. This sequence encodes CASSQATGGQNSPLHF. The J gene is TRBJ1-6, the V gene TRBV4-1; 9 bases are shared with TRBD1. V was clipped by 1 base and J by 7 bases; unmatched bases: 5. There are 16 residues in the CDR3. Germline V gene data show CDR1 as MGHRA and CDR2 as YSYEKL.

This clonotype was observed a few times. J is TRBJ2-1 and V is TRBV9; 15 positions agree with TRBD2. The ends lost 4 bases at V and 10 bases at J; junction bases unmatched: 15. From germline, CDR1 is SGDLS and CDR2 YYNGEE. The CDR3 is 18 amino acids. CDR3 protein: CASSFRTSGGAGSFEQFF. As DNA, the CDR3 is TGTGCCAGCAGCTTTAGGACTAGCGGGGGGGCCGGTTCATTCGAGCAGTTCTTC.

This clonotype has more than one count but fewer than ten. The V and J genes are TRBV7-9 and TRBJ2-3, with D possibly being TRBD1 (6 bases). This CDR3 is 17 amino acids long. Germline V gene lookup returns CDR1 SEHNR and CDR2 FQNEAQ (reference sequence). V was shortened by 4 bases and J by 0 bases, with 17 bases between the two germline ends. The CDR3 spells CASSSTGIGASTDTQYF. For the CDR3, the DNA is TGTGCCAGCAGCTCTACAGGGATCGGAGCTAGCACAGATACGCAGTATTTT. Together with reference TRBV7-9 and TRBJ2-3, the CDR3 gives the full variable domain: DTGVSQNPRHKITKRGQNVTFRCDPISEHNRLYWYRQTLGQGPEFLTYFQNEAQLEKSRLLSDRFSAERPKGSFSTLEIQRTEQGDSAMYLCASSSTGIGASTDTQYFGPGTRLTVL.

This clonotype was found a few times. The chain recombines TRBV6-2 or TRBV6-3 with TRBJ1-2; TRBD1 matches 8 bases. The V gene end was trimmed by 5 bases and the J gene end by 8 bases; junction bases not matched to a gene: 10. The CDR3 extends over 14 amino acids. Germline-derived CDR1 and CDR2 are MNHEY and SVGEGT. CDR3 sequence (DNA): TGTGCCAGCAGTCCCCCGACAGGGGCTGGAGGCTACACCTTC. Its protein product is CASSPPTGAGGYTF.

In this sample, this clonotype turned up a few times. The CDR3, as DNA: TGTGCTAGTGGTCAGGACACGGGGTCCTACAATGAGCAGTTCTTC. Protein product: CASGQDTGSYNEQFF. This chain joins TRBV12-5 and TRBJ2-1; D is perhaps TRBD1 or TRBD2 (5 bases each). The CDR3 totals 15 residues. The germline V and J ends were trimmed by 5 bases and 1 base, with 12 bases remaining between them. Germline assignment: CDR1 LGHNT and CDR2 FRNRAP.